This note documents a single TCR beta chain sequence. This clonotype has just a few counts. What antigen it recognizes has not been identified. No base qualities exist here, and no much larger clone lies one base off it. This entry comes from a study of identical twins (TCRdb year 2016). About the study as a whole: To test whether fetal clonotypes persist, the study used deep sequencing on TCR alpha and beta repertoires from monozygotic twins, unrelated adults of various ages, and cord blood. Replicate twin experiments were performed at different times using different library preparation protocols to rule out contamination. Overall study results and their limits: Out-of-frame TCR alpha sharing in monozygotic twins was systematically underestimated by recombination models, whereas sharing between unrelated individuals was in agreement with the recombination models. A weaker excess of twin sharing was found in beta out-of-frame sequences because the signal-to-noise ratio was lowered by fewer shared sequences. Zero-insertion analyses could be partly confounded by invariant T cells such as MAIT and iNKT, though diverse VJ usage argued against such confounding for most clonotypes. Abundant cord blood beta clonotypes carried fewer insertions; young adult naive repertoires showed a weaker similar trend, while memory repertoires showed none. Because the same donors could not be followed over many years, the conclusions relied on cross-sectional statistical analysis. Compared with coincidental sharing between unrelated individuals, out-of-frame TCR alpha sequences shared between twins had an excess of sequences with low generation probability.

The library was built by means of 5' RACE. Sequencing was carried out with an Illumina HiSeq 2000. Template switching introduced a universal primer binding site; the final cDNA contained a unique molecular identifier, enabling accurate counting of TCR cDNA molecules. Specific primers in the conserved constant-segment region were used to synthesize first-strand cDNA for TCR alpha and beta chains. To control for contamination, every cDNA library carried two barcodes: a SMART-Mk sample barcode plus Illumina barcodes. TruSeq adapter sequences and Illumina sample barcodes were added in two successive PCR steps. The TCR alpha and beta cDNA libraries were sequenced on the Illumina HiSeq platform using custom primers. The authors' analysis ran thus. MiGEC was used to process raw reads and extract unique molecular identifiers, and MiXCR was used to find CDR3 positions. For each individual, recombination models were inferred using an EM algorithm with the repgenHMM and IGoR tools. Shared clonotypes were analyzed with the tcR package in R, and sharing was normalized by the product of cloneset sizes. To study raw recombination free of thymic and clonal selection effects, out-of-frame nonproductive sequences were analyzed. TCRdb reworked the public reads: Q25 trimming with fastp, MiXCR clone assembly, productive beta chains retained. Every entry covers one CDR3 protein and lists the most common genes and DNA from its rows. The V and J calls here are based on TCRdb, not the publication. The sample profile shows 400,000 or so distinct CDR3 sequences; 9% to 10% of them were found once. Roughly 9% of the sample lies in the top ten.

Every donor was a healthy Caucasian. The researchers also sequenced three unrelated adults who were not twins: a male aged 18 to 29, a male aged 50 to 60, and a female aged 50 to 60. Miltenyi CD45RO+ enrichment and human naive T-cell isolation kits were used to isolate memory (CD45RO+) and naive T cells from PBMC. According to the germline V gene (reference sequence), CDR1 reads LNHNV and CDR2 reads YYDKDF. V is clipped by 8 bases and J by 1 base, and the sequence between their germline boundaries is 12 bases long. Measured from the cysteine to the phenylalanine, the CDR3 is 14 residues long. The DNA shown is the 42-base CDR3, in frame from base 1.

The sequenced sample was naive T cells sorted from blood. Interpreted using the paper, the cell subset or site label stands for: cells isolated with a human naive T-cell isolation kit. This receptor was taken from a woman between 50 and 59 years old in good health. In this chain, TRBV15 is recombined with TRBJ1-3, with the D gene not clear enough to name. The CDR3 protein: CATGRGGSGNTIYF. The sequenced DNA is TGTGCCACCGGTCGGGGAGGATCTGGAAACACCATATATTTT.